Listed below are T cell receptor beta chains from one sample, sequenced in a study of cytomegalovirus exposure and HLA in healthy donors. Measured with immunoSEQ multiplex PCR; TCRdb has only the in-frame clones, and not every one. The sample carries some 110,000 clones, roughly 76% recorded once. The material sequenced was PBMCs. Source of these receptors: a man aged 30 to 45 in good health and CMV-seronegative. The CDR3 runs from the conserved cysteine through the conserved F or W. Fields, in order: clone size, V gene, D gene, J gene, CDR3 DNA, CDR3 protein. The D gene is left open where the match is weak. A clone size is listed for some rows: how often the clone was seen (once, few, many), or a class if it is expanded.

size: .
V: TRBV6-1
D: .
J: TRBJ1-4
DNA: TGTGCCAGCAGTAGGACAGCAACTAATGAAAAACTGTTTTTT
CDR3: CASSRTATNEKLFF

size: .
V: TRBV27
D: .
J: TRBJ1-1
DNA: TGTGCCAGCAGTACCGACTGGAGGGCTGAAGCTTTCTTT
CDR3: CASSTDWRAEAFF

size: .
V: TRBV7-8
D: .
J: TRBJ2-7
DNA: TGTGCCAGCAGCCAGGAGGGAGTTGCCTACGAGCAGTACTTC
CDR3: CASSQEGVAYEQYF

size: once
V: TRBV5-1
D: .
J: TRBJ1-6
DNA: TGCGCCAGCAGCTTGGCCCCTGGGTCCTCCAGACTATCCTCACCCCTCCACTTT
CDR3: CASSLAPGSSRLSSPLHF

size: few
V: TRBV5-1
D: .
J: TRBJ1-1
DNA: TGCGCCAGCAGCTTGGCCCCAGGGGTCCCTGAAGCTTTCTTT
CDR3: CASSLAPGVPEAFF

size: .
V: TRBV5-6
D: .
J: TRBJ1-2
DNA: TGTGCCAGCAGCTTGGGTTCAGGACTTAACTATGGCTACACCTTC
CDR3: CASSLGSGLNYGYTF

size: .
V: TRBV7-9
D: TRBD1
J: TRBJ2-1
DNA: TGTGCCAGCAGCTTGGCGGACAGGGCGGGACACAATGAGCAGTTCTTC
CDR3: CASSLADRAGHNEQFF

size: few
V: TRBV7-9
D: .
J: TRBJ2-1
DNA: TGTGCCAGCAGCTTAGAAAAGAGGTCCAGCTCCTACAATGAGCAGTTCTTC
CDR3: CASSLEKRSSSYNEQFF

size: few
V: TRBV5-1
D: TRBD2
J: TRBJ2-1
DNA: TGCGCCAGCAGCCGGACTAGCGGGGGGACCTACAATGAGCAGTTCTTC
CDR3: CASSRTSGGTYNEQFF

size: .
V: TRBV7-6
D: TRBD2
J: TRBJ2-3
DNA: TGTGCCAGCAGCTTGATAAGCGGGGTTTTCACTATTTCCACAGATACGCAGTATTTT
CDR3: CASSLISGVFTISTDTQYF

size: once
V: TRBV28
D: .
J: TRBJ2-5
DNA: TGTGCCAGCAGTCGCTCGACAGGGAGGGAGACCCAGTACTTC
CDR3: CASSRSTGRETQYF

size: few
V: TRBV6-1
D: .
J: TRBJ1-5
DNA: TGTGCCAGCAGTGAAGCTCGGTATCAGCCCCAGCATTTT
CDR3: CASSEARYQPQHF

size: .
V: TRBV27
D: .
J: TRBJ1-4
DNA: TGTGCCAGCAGTTTAATGGGGGGGTCCAATGAAAAACTGTTTTTT
CDR3: CASSLMGGSNEKLFF

size: once
V: TRBV6-5
D: .
J: TRBJ2-3
DNA: TGTGCCAGCAGTTACTCGAGAGGGAGGAGCACAGATACGCAGTATTTT
CDR3: CASSYSRGRSTDTQYF

size: once
V: TRBV9
D: .
J: TRBJ1-6
DNA: TGTGCCAGCAGCGTTACAGGTTTGGAGGGTGGTGGACCCCTCCACTTT
CDR3: CASSVTGLEGGGPLHF

size: .
V: TRBV5-1
D: .
J: TRBJ2-5
DNA: TGCGCCAGCACTCCCTCCCGGCAAGAGACCCAGTACTTC
CDR3: CASTPSRQETQYF

size: .
V: TRBV28
D: TRBD1
J: TRBJ1-2
DNA: TGTGCCAGCAGTTCAGCGATGACAGGGGACGGCTATGGCTACACCTTC
CDR3: CASSSAMTGDGYGYTF

size: .
V: TRBV4-3
D: TRBD1
J: TRBJ2-6
DNA: TGCGCCAGCAGCCAAGGGACAGGGGGCTCTGGGGCCAACGGCCTGACTTTC
CDR3: CASSQGTGGSGANGLTF

size: .
V: TRBV19
D: TRBD1
J: TRBJ2-7
DNA: TGTGCCAGTAGTACCCAGCCCTGGACAGGGGAGGGGACAAACGAGCAGTACTTC
CDR3: CASSTQPWTGEGTNEQYF

size: few
V: TRBV28
D: TRBD1
J: TRBJ1-5
DNA: TGTGCCAGTACGGACAGGGGGCTTCAGCCCCAGCATTTT
CDR3: CASTDRGLQPQHF

size: .
V: TRBV4-1
D: .
J: TRBJ2-7
DNA: TGCGCCAGCAGTCTAACCCCGGGACACGATTACGAGCAGTACTTC
CDR3: CASSLTPGHDYEQYF

size: .
V: TRBV10-3
D: .
J: TRBJ2-1
DNA: TGTGCCGCCGGGGGATCGGCCACCCCGGACGGTGAGCAGTTCTTC
CDR3: CAAGGSATPDGEQFF

size: few
V: TRBV6-1
D: TRBD1
J: TRBJ1-2
DNA: TGTGCCACTTCCCCCGAGGGGACAGACTATGGCTACACCTTC
CDR3: CATSPEGTDYGYTF

size: once
V: TRBV21-1
D: .
J: TRBJ1-2
DNA: TGTGCTCCTCTAATTGGGGAGACCCGGGGCTACACCTTC
CDR3: CAPLIGETRGYTF

size: .
V: TRBV5-6
D: .
J: TRBJ1-1
DNA: TGTGCCAGCAGCCAGGACAGAAACACTGAAGCTTTCTTT
CDR3: CASSQDRNTEAFF

size: .
V: TRBV7-2
D: TRBD2
J: TRBJ2-5
DNA: TGTGCCAGCAGCTCTAGCGGCCAAGAGACCCAGTACTTC
CDR3: CASSSSGQETQYF

size: .
V: TRBV5-8
D: .
J: TRBJ1-1
DNA: TGTGCCAGCAGAGTCGGGGGTTATACTGAAGCTTTCTTT
CDR3: CASRVGGYTEAFF

size: .
V: TRBV7-9
D: TRBD1
J: TRBJ2-6
DNA: TGTGCCAGCAGCCATTTACCGGGACAGGGGATTCCTGGGGCCAACGTCCTGACTTTC
CDR3: CASSHLPGQGIPGANVLTF

size: .
V: TRBV6-1
D: TRBD2
J: TRBJ2-1
DNA: TGTGCCAGCAGTGGGCCCTTAGCGGGGGGGCCGGATGAGCAGTTCTTC
CDR3: CASSGPLAGGPDEQFF

size: few
V: TRBV14
D: TRBD1
J: TRBJ1-1
DNA: TGTGCCAGCAGCCAAGTACCGGGACAGAAAACCACTGAAGCTTTCTTT
CDR3: CASSQVPGQKTTEAFF